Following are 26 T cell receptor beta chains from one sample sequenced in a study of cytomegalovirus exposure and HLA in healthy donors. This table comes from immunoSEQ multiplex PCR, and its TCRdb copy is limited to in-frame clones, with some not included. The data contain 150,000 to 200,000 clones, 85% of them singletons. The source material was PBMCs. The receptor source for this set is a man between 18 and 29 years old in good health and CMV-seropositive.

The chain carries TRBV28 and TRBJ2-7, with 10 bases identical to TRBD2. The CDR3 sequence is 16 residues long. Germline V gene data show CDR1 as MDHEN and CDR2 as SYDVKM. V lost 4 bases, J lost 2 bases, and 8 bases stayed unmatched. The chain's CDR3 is CASSYGLAAYTYEQYF. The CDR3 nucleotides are TGTGCCAGCAGTTACGGACTAGCGGCTTATACCTACGAGCAGTACTTC.

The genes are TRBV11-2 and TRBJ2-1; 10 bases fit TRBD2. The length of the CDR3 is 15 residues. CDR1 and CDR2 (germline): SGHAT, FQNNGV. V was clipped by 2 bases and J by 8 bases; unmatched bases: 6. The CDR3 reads CASSLSTSGTHEQFF. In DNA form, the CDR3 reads TGTGCCAGCAGCTTAAGCACTAGCGGGACGCATGAGCAGTTCTTC.

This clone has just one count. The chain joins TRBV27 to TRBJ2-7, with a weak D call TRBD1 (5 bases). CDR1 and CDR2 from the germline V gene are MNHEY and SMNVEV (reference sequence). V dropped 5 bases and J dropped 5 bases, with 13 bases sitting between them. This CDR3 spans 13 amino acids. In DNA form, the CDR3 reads TGTGCCAGCAGTCCAGTAGGGGTGGACGAGCAGTACTTC. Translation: CASSPVGVDEQYF.

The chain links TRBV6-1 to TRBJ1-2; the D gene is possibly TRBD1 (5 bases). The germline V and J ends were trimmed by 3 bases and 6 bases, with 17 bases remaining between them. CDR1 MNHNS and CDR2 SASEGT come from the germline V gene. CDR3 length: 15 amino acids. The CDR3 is CASSESLGQGNGYTF. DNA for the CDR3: TGTGCCAGCAGTGAGTCGTTGGGGCAGGGTAATGGCTACACCTTC.

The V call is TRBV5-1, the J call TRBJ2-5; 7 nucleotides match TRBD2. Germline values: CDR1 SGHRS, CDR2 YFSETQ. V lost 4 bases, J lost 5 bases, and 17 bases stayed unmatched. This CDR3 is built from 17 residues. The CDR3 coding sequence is TGCGCCAGCAGCCAGAATTCGGGGGGAGCCCCCCTGGAGACCCAGTACTTC. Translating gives CASSQNSGGAPLETQYF. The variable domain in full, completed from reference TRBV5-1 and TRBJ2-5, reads KAGVTQTPRYLIKTRGQQVTLSCSPISGHRSVSWYQQTPGQGLQFLFEYFSETQRNKGNFPGRFSGRQFSNSRSEMNVSTLELGDSALYLCASSQNSGGAPLETQYFGPGTRLLVL.

CDR3 residues: CASSLSGTGRQTEKLFF. The DNA for the CDR3 is TGTGCCAGCAGCTTGTCCGGGACAGGCCGACAAACTGAAAAACTGTTTTTT. The chain is built from TRBV5-6 and TRBJ1-4; 8 bases are shared with TRBD1. With 1 base clipped from V and 7 bases from J, the junction kept 12 bases outside the gene matches. Germline assignment: CDR1 SGHDT and CDR2 YYEEEE. The CDR3 length is 17 residues.

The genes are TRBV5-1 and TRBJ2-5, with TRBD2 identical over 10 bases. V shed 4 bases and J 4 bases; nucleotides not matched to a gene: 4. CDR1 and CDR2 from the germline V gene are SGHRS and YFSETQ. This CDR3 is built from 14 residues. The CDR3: CASSASGGPETQYF. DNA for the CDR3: TGCGCCAGCAGCGCTAGCGGGGGCCCAGAGACCCAGTACTTC.

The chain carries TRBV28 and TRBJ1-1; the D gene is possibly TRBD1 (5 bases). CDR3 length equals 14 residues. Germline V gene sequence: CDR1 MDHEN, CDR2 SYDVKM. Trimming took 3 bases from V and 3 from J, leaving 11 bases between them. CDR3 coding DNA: TGTGCCAGCAGTTTCCAGGGCGGTTACACTGAAGCTTTCTTT. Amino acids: CASSFQGGYTEAFF. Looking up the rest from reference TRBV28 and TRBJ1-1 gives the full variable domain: DVKVTQSSRYLVKRTGEKVFLECVQDMDHENMFWYRQDPGLGLRLIYFSYDVKMKEKGDIPEGYSVSREKKERFSLILESASTNQTSMYLCASSFQGGYTEAFFGQGTRLTVV.

CDR3 DNA sequence: TGTGCCAGCAGTCTAGAGAACACTGAAGCTTTCTTT. Translated: CASSLENTEAFF. The chain carries TRBV28 and TRBJ1-1, with no clear D. Germline V CDR1 and CDR2: MDHEN, SYDVKM. This CDR3 comprises 12 residues. V lost 5 bases and J 1 base, leaving 5 bases between the germline ends.

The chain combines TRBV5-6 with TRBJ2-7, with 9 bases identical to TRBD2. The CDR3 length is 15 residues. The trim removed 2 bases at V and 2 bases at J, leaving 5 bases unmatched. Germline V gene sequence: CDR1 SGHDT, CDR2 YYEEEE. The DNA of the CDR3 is TGTGCCAGCAGCTTTGCGACTAGCGGCACCTACGAGCAGTACTTC. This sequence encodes CASSFATSGTYEQYF.

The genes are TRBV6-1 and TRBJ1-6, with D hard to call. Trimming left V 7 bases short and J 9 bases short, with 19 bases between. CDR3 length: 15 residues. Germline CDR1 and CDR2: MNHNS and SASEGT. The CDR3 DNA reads TGTGCCAGCACCTCCGACGGGGTCTCAAGTTCACCCCTCCACTTT. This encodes CASTSDGVSSSPLHF.

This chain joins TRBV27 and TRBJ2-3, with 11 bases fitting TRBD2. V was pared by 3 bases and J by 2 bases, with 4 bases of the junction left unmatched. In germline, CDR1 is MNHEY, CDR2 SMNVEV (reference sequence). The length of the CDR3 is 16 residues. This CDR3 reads CASSLETSGITDTQYF. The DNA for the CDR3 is TGTGCCAGCAGTTTGGAGACTAGCGGGATCACAGATACGCAGTATTTT.

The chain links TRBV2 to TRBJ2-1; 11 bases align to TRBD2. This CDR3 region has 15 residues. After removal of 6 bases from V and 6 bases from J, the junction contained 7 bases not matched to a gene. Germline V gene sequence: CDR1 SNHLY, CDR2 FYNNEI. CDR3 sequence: CASRVLAGGTNEQFF. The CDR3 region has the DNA TGTGCCAGCAGGGTCCTAGCGGGGGGAACCAATGAGCAGTTCTTC.

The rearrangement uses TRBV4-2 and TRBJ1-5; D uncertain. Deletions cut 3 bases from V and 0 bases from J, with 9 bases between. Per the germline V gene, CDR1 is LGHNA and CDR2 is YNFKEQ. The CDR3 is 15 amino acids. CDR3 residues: CASSQSRYSNQPQHF. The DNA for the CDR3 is TGTGCCAGCAGCCAGTCCAGGTATAGCAATCAGCCCCAGCATTTT.

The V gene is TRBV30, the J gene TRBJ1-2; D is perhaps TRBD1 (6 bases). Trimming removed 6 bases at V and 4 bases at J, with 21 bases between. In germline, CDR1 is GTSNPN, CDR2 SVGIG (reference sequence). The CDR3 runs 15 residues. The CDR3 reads CACWQGQQNTYGYTF. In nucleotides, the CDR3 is TGTGCCTGTTGGCAAGGACAGCAGAACACCTATGGCTACACCTTC.

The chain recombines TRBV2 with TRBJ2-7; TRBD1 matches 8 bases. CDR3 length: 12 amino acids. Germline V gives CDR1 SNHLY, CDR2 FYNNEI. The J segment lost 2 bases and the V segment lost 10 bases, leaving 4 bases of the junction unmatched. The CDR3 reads CAIGQGPYEQYF. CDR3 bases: TGTGCCATCGGACAGGGTCCCTACGAGCAGTACTTC.

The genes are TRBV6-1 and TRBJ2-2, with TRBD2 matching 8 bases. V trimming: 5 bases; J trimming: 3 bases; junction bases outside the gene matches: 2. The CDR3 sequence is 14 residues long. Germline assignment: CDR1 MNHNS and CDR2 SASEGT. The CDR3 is CASSLAGYTGELFF. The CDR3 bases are TGTGCCAGCAGTCTAGCGGGTTACACCGGGGAGCTGTTTTTT.

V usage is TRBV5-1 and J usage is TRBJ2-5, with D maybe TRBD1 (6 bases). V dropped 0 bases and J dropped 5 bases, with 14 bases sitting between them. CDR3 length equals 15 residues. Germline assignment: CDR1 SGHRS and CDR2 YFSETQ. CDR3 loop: CASSLDGGWGETQYF. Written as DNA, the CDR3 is TGCGCCAGCAGCTTGGATGGGGGCTGGGGGGAGACCCAGTACTTC.

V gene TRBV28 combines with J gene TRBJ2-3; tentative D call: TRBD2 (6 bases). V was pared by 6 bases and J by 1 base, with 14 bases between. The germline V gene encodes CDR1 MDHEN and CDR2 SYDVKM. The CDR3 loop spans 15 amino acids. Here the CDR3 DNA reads TGTGCCAGCAGCTTAAGATTAGCGGGCACAGATACGCAGTATTTT. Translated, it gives CASSLRLAGTDTQYF.

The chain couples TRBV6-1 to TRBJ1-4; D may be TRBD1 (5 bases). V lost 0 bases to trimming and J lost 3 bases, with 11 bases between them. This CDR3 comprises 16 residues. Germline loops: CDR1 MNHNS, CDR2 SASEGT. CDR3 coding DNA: TGTGCCAGCAGTGAAGCCTACGGGGGTTCTAATGAAAAACTGTTTTTT. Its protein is CASSEAYGGSNEKLFF.

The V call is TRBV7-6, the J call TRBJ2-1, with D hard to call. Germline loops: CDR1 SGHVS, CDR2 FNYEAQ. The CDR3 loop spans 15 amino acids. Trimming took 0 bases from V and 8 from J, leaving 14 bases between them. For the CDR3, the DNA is TGTGCCAGCAGCTTAGCGCCGGGTTACGTAGATGAGCAGTTCTTC. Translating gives CASSLAPGYVDEQFF.

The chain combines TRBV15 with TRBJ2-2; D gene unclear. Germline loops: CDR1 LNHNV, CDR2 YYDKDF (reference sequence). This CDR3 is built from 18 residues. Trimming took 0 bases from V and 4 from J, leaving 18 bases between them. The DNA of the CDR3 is TGTGCCACCAGCAGAGAGATGTTCGGCGGTCCGCTCACCGGGGAGCTGTTTTTT. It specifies CATSREMFGGPLTGELFF.

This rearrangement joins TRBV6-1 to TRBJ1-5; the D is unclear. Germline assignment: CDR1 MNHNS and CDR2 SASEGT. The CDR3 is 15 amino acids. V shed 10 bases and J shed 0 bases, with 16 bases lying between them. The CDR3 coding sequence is TGTGCCACCCAAAGGGAGGTAGATAGCAATCAGCCCCAGCATTTT. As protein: CATQREVDSNQPQHF.

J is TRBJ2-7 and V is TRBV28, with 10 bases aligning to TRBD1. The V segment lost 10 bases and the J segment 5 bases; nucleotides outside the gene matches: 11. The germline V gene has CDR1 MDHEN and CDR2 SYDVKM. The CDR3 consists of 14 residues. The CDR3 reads CATNTRDRGDEQYF. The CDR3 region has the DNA TGTGCCACGAATACGCGGGACAGGGGAGACGAGCAGTACTTC.

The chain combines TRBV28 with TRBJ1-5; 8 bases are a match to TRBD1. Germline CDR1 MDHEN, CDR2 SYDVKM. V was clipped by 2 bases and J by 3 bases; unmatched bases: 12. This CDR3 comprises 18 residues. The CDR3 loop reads CASSLLGRTGWANQPQHF. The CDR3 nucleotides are TGTGCCAGCAGTTTACTAGGTCGGACAGGGTGGGCCAATCAGCCCCAGCATTTT.

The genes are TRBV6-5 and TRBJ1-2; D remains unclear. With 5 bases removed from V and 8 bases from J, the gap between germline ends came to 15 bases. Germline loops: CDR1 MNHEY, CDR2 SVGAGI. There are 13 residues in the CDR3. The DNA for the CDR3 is TGTGCCAGCAGTGAAGCGCTACTACGGGGCTACACCTTC. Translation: CASSEALLRGYTF.